This TCR beta chain derives from a study of CD8+ T cells in alopecia areata. This CDR3 has 13 amino acids. In germline, CDR1 is SNHLY, CDR2 FYNNEI. V was shortened by 6 bases and J by 3 bases, with 12 bases between the two germline ends. Investigators isolated RNA and reverse transcribed it into cDNA to act as the sequencing template. TCRdb keeps only in-frame clones here, not all; method: immunoSEQ multiplex PCR. The sample has roughly 46,000 clones, about three fifths seen once. Described treatment: oral pan-JAK inhibitor, 5-10 mg twice daily. Source: CD8+ T cells sorted from blood, taken at week 4, from a patient treated with tofacitinib. V gene TRBV2 combines with J gene TRBJ2-7, with TRBD2 as a possible D gene (6 bases). This sequence originates from a human donor with alopecia areata. CDR3 in DNA: TGTGCCAGCAGATTGCGGGGCCTCTACGAGCAGTACTTC. This codes for CASRLRGLYEQYF.